This T cell receptor beta chain is from a study of blood T cell repertoires in COVID-19 (dated by TCRdb to the early 2020s). For context, the study as a whole: Collaborator samples came from the United States, Italy and Spain and covered acute and convalescent phases of COVID-19. The prospective study material was composed of cDNA or gDNA derived from T cells, B-cell-depleted T cells, or PBMCs. Deeply sampled blood TCRbeta repertoires from subjects exposed to, actively infected with, or recovered from COVID-19 were included in the dataset. Where available, HLA class I and class II types were taken from metadata supplied by the sample provider and were not determined by assay-based typing. The repertoires were released in a freely available public database meant as a resource for research on the immune response to SARS-CoV-2. Nearly every sample came with metadata listing a de-identified subject ID, COVID-19 status, age in years and sex. Samples came from the ongoing ImmuneRACE study (first 160 participants) plus 1,254 subjects from 6 global collaborators. Overall study outcomes, separate from this receptor: The quantity of clinical and demographic metadata differed by source and by participant and was supplied without curation.

Participants in the prospective study were enrolled through a virtual design, were aged about 18 to 100 years, and lived in roughly 24 United States geographic areas. Cohort assignment in the prospective study relied on participant-reported clinical history from a screening survey and a study questionnaire. In the prospective study, mobile phlebotomists collected whole blood, serum and a nasopharyngeal or oropharyngeal swab from each participant. Prospective study participants could optionally give additional blood draws and questionnaires over an approximately 2-month period. Before DNA extraction, blood samples from the prospective study were shipped at room temperature or frozen. V is pared back by 5 bases and J by 8 bases, with 11 bases lying between the germline termini. The germline V gene gives CDR1 as SGHVS and CDR2 as FQNEAQ. The CDR3, cysteine through phenylalanine, is 12 amino acids long. The only DNA kept is the CDR3, 36 bases in frame from the first base.

This clone was seen once. The antigen it recognizes is unknown. The sample holds no much larger clone one base away, and base qualities are not on file. TCRbeta CDR3 regions were amplified from genomic DNA by means of the immunoSEQ Assay, a bias-controlled multiplex PCR. Concerning the study's data processing: The number of nucleated cells in each sample was estimated from the amplification of reference gene primers within the assay. Sequence reads were collapsed and filtered to measure the absolute abundance of every unique TCRbeta CDR3 rearrangement. Productive Simpson clonality was computed per sample as the square root of Simpson's diversity index over productive rearrangements. The table comes from immuneACCESS by way of TCRdb, which keeps in-frame sequences with V and J called. Part of the clones is missing from these tables; in studies checked, under half for an unresolved V gene and the rest for unknown reasons. Clonal size and the V and J genes are those of that table, whereas D and trimming came from the DNA. Across this sample there are approximately 330,000 clones, with approximately 83% seen only once. The top ten clonotypes cover approximately 4% of the sample.

The chain joins TRBV7-8 to TRBJ2-3, and the D gene may be TRBD2, 5 bases matching. The sequence came from a woman in her thirties or forties with acute COVID-19. The sequencing sample was made of PBMCs or T cells enriched from blood (not recorded which). DNA sequence: TGTGCCAGCAGCCCTCTCGCGGGTACGCAGTATTTT. It translates to CASSPLAGTQYF.